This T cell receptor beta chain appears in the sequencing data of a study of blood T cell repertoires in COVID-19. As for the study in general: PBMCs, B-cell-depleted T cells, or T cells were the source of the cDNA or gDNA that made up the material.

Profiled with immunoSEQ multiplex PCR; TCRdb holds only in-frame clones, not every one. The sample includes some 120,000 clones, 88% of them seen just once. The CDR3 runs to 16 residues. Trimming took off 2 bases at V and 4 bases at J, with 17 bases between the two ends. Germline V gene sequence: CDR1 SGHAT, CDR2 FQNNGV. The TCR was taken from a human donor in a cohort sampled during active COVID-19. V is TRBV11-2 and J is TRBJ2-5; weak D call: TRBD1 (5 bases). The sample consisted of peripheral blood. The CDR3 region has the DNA TGTGCCAGCAGCTTATATGGGGCCAACGTGATAGAGACCCAGTACTTC. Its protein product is CASSLYGANVIETQYF.